This T cell receptor beta chain was profiled in a study of shared clonotypes between healthy human individuals. Broader study findings: Only a few donors were included, so the genetic and exposure-history diversity represented was limited. What naive subsets generally showed was a larger estimated richness than memory subsets showed.

Per the original data handling: Filtering was not the same, since immunoSEQ gave junction-only sequences without quality scores. The repertoire was sequenced with immunoSEQ multiplex PCR; TCRdb's copy has only in-frame clones and lacks some. V and J calls and clone size are as listed in that table; D and trimming were resolved from the DNA. The data hold approximately 1.5 million clones, with about 98% observed a single time. The CDR3 has 13 amino acids. Germline CDR1 reads SGHRS; CDR2 reads YFSETQ. V lost 0 bases and J 3 bases, leaving 6 bases between the germline ends. The donors were all Caucasian adults (living in Nashville, Tennessee). Points on this clone: Its specificity is unknown. The sample has other DNA sequences that encode this CDR3 too.

Sequencing was performed on naive CD4+ T cells sorted from blood. As for subset: CD45RA+ positively selected. J is TRBJ1-2 and V is TRBV5-1; D not certain. The receptor comes from a man aged 25-45 years in good health. This CDR3 is CASSLGGDYGYTF. CDR3 sequence (DNA): TGCGCCAGCAGCTTGGGCGGCGACTATGGCTACACCTTC.